Listed here are 16 T cell receptor beta chains from one sample, sequenced in a study of blood T cell repertoires in COVID-19. This table comes from immunoSEQ multiplex PCR, and its TCRdb copy is limited to in-frame clones, with some not included. The table has 90,000 to 110,000 clones, 70% to 85% seen once; the top ten hold 7.9%. Sequencing was performed on peripheral blood. These receptors all come from a woman at least 80 years old with active or convalescent COVID-19.

The chain carries TRBV6-1 and TRBJ2-5; D is undetermined. V was trimmed by 2 bases and J by 5 bases, leaving 12 bases between them. The germline CDR1 and CDR2 sequences are MNHNS and SASEGT. The CDR3 consists of 14 residues. CDR3 bases: TGTGCCAGCAGTGAAAATCGGTTCCGGGAGACCCAGTACTTC. This codes for CASSENRFRETQYF.

The genes are TRBV11-2 and TRBJ1-2; 9 bases align to TRBD1. Germline trimming cut 3 bases from V and 8 bases from J; bases unmatched to any gene: 7. The germline V gene has CDR1 SGHAT and CDR2 FQNNGV. This CDR3 has 14 amino acids. The CDR3 protein is CASSLGQGLGGYTF. In DNA form, the CDR3 reads TGTGCCAGCAGCTTGGGACAGGGCCTAGGGGGCTACACCTTC.

The chain combines TRBV5-5 with TRBJ1-1, with 8 nucleotides matching TRBD1. Germline CDR1 is SGHKS and CDR2 is YYEKEE (reference sequence). CDR3 size: 17 residues. V trimming: 4 bases; J trimming: 0 bases; junction bases outside the gene matches: 11. CDR3 coding DNA: TGTGCCAGCAGCCTTAGGACAGGGATATTCATGAACACTGAAGCTTTCTTT. Protein product: CASSLRTGIFMNTEAFF.

The V gene is TRBV10-3, the J gene TRBJ2-7, with 12 bases matching TRBD2. Germline values: CDR1 ENHRY, CDR2 SYGVKD. The CDR3 has 19 residues. Trimming took 4 bases from V and 0 from J; bases not matched to a gene: 13. The CDR3 bases are TGTGCCATCAGTGGAGCTTCACCAGGACTAGCGGGAAGCTCCTACGAGCAGTACTTC. Residues: CAISGASPGLAGSSYEQYF.

CDR3 nucleotides: TGTGCCACCAGAGTGACAGGGGGCGGCTATGGCTACACCTTC. As protein: CATRVTGGGYGYTF. The chain has TRBV15 and TRBJ1-2; 10 nucleotides align to TRBD1. V trimming: 6 bases; J trimming: 4 bases; junction bases outside the gene matches: 5. Germline CDR1 and CDR2: LNHNV and YYDKDF (reference sequence). The length of the CDR3 is 14 residues. The whole variable domain, filled in from reference TRBV15 and TRBJ1-2, reads DAMVIQNPRYQVTQFGKPVTLSCSQTLNHNVMYWYQQKSSQAPKLLFHYYDKDFNNEADTPDNFQSRRPNTSFCFLDIRSPGLGDTAMYLCATRVTGGGYGYTFGSGTRLTVV.

Notes on this clone: At one end the junction does not follow the germline gene, possibly because of a read error. Within the sample, other DNA sequences also encode this same CDR3. The genes are TRBV4-2 and TRBJ1-2, with TRBD1 identical over 11 bases. The germline gives CDR1 LGHNA, CDR2 YNFKEQ. This CDR3 is 14 amino acids long. The CDR3 reads CASSRAGGQGGYTF. The CDR3 coding sequence is TGTGCCAGCAGCCGCGCTGGGGGACAGGGGGGCTATACCTTC.

The chain has TRBV6-5 and TRBJ2-2, with 10 bases fitting TRBD2. Germline loops: CDR1 MNHEY, CDR2 SVGAGI. The CDR3 totals 15 residues. V lost 7 bases and J lost 7; bases outside the gene matches: 9. The CDR3 DNA is TGTGCCAGCACCTCCGGGACTAGCGTCAACGGGGAGCTGTTTTTT. Translated: CASTSGTSVNGELFF.

This rearrangement joins TRBV25-1 to TRBJ2-6; 8 bases fit TRBD1. The V segment lost 3 bases and the J segment 1 base; nucleotides outside the gene matches: 5. This CDR3 comprises 17 residues. Germline loops: CDR1 MGHDK, CDR2 SYGVNS. CDR3 DNA sequence: TGTGCCAGCAGTGAGAGGACAGGGAGGTCTGGGGCCAACGTCCTGACTTTC. This codes for CASSERTGRSGANVLTF.

The chain links TRBV7-2 to TRBJ1-5; perhaps TRBD1 as D (6 bases). The CDR3 sequence is 16 residues long. Germline V gene sequence: CDR1 SGHTA, CDR2 FQGNSA. V was clipped by 3 bases and J by 2 bases, with 14 bases between them. The CDR3 loop reads CASSLSLAGGNQPQHF. DNA for the CDR3: TGTGCCAGCAGCTTGAGTCTAGCAGGGGGCAATCAGCCCCAGCATTTT.

This rearrangement joins TRBV6-6 to TRBJ2-7; 11 nucleotides align to TRBD2. Germline V gene lookup returns CDR1 MNHNY and CDR2 SVGAGI (reference sequence). The CDR3 is 16 residues long. With V trimmed by 4 bases and J by 7 bases, 12 bases remained unmatched. The DNA for the CDR3 is TGTGCCAGCAGTTCAGCTAGCGGGAGGTTTCCGGGGGAGCAGTACTTC. This codes for CASSSASGRFPGEQYF.

The chain links TRBV6-6 to TRBJ2-1; 9 nucleotides align to TRBD2. CDR3 length equals 16 residues. V gave up 2 bases and J gave up 6 bases; unmatched junction bases: 8. From germline, CDR1 is MNHNY and CDR2 SVGAGI (reference sequence). CDR3 coding DNA: TGTGCCAGCAGTTACCTAGCGGGAATCAGGACCAATGAGCAGTTCTTC. Its translation: CASSYLAGIRTNEQFF.

The CDR3 DNA sequence: TGCGCCAGCAGCCCCTTGAACAGGGACCAGCCCCAGCATTTT. Translating gives CASSPLNRDQPQHF. This chain joins TRBV5-1 and TRBJ1-5; possibly TRBD1 for D (6 bases). The V and J ends lost 4 bases and 7 bases respectively, with 15 bases between them. The V gene's germline CDR1 is SGHRS and CDR2 YFSETQ. CDR3 length equals 14 residues.

The V and J genes are TRBV27 and TRBJ2-1; TRBD2 matches 9 bases. The CDR3 is 16 residues long. Germline lookup yields CDR1 MNHEY and CDR2 SMNVEV (reference sequence). With 7 bases clipped from V and 3 bases from J, the junction kept 10 bases outside the gene matches. As DNA, the CDR3 is TGTGCCAGCACTCTTAGCGGGGGTCCGAACTACAATGAGCAGTTCTTC. Its protein is CASTLSGGPNYNEQFF.

The chain uses TRBV5-4 and TRBJ1-4; D might be TRBD1 (6 bases). This CDR3 is built from 14 residues. Deletions cut 5 bases from V and 4 bases from J, with 12 bases between. Germline-derived CDR1 and CDR2 are SGHNT and YYREEE (reference sequence). The CDR3 DNA reads as TGTGCCAGCAGTTGGGACACGGGTAATGAAAAACTGTTTTTT. Residues: CASSWDTGNEKLFF.

This chain uses TRBV11-3 with TRBJ1-3; D not resolved. In germline, CDR1 is SGHNT, CDR2 YENEEA. CDR3 size: 16 residues. With 4 bases removed from V and 0 bases from J, the gap between germline ends came to 13 bases. The CDR3 here is CASSSGLGPSGNTIYF. The CDR3 DNA sequence: TGTGCCAGCAGCTCCGGACTGGGCCCCTCTGGAAACACCATATATTTT.

This chain joins TRBV5-1 and TRBJ2-1; 8 bases agree with TRBD2. The CDR3 length is 14 residues. After removal of 4 bases from V and 1 base from J, the junction contained 1 base not matched to a gene. Germline values: CDR1 SGHRS, CDR2 YFSETQ. The CDR3: CASSRLASYNEQFF. DNA of the CDR3: TGCGCCAGCAGCCGACTAGCGTCCTACAATGAGCAGTTCTTC.